A single sample gave rise to the 16 T cell receptor beta chains below, sequenced in a study of cytomegalovirus exposure and HLA in healthy donors. Use of 60 Vbeta and 13 Jbeta primers characterized the PCR. Method: immunoSEQ multiplex PCR; TCRdb's copy keeps in-frame clones and lacks some. The sample yields 150,000 to 200,000 clones, 68% seen once. The sequenced sample was PBMCs. Receptors were obtained from a man aged 45-60 years in good health and CMV-seronegative.

J is TRBJ2-7 and V is TRBV7-9; D may be TRBD1 (6 bases). Per germline, CDR1 SEHNR and CDR2 FQNEAQ (reference sequence). With 8 bases removed from V and 0 bases from J, the gap between germline ends came to 8 bases. The CDR3 covers 12 residues. CDR3 residues: CASGGGSYEQYF. For the CDR3, the DNA is TGTGCCAGCGGGGGCGGCTCCTACGAGCAGTACTTC.

This clone was detected only a few times. The J gene is TRBJ1-6, the V gene TRBV5-1; 8 bases are a match to TRBD1. Germline CDR1 is SGHRS and CDR2 is YFSETQ. The CDR3 runs 15 residues. V trimming: 4 bases; J trimming: 2 bases; junction bases outside the gene matches: 2. In nucleotides, the CDR3 is TGCGCCAGCAGCGCGGGACAGGCCTATAATTCACCCCTCCACTTT. It encodes CASSAGQAYNSPLHF. Drawing the rest from reference TRBV5-1 and TRBJ1-6, the complete variable domain is KAGVTQTPRYLIKTRGQQVTLSCSPISGHRSVSWYQQTPGQGLQFLFEYFSETQRNKGNFPGRFSGRQFSNSRSEMNVSTLELGDSALYLCASSAGQAYNSPLHFGNGTRLTVT.

V gene TRBV11-2 combines with J gene TRBJ1-5; D is ambiguous. In germline, CDR1 is SGHAT, CDR2 FQNNGV. This CDR3 is 14 amino acids long. Trimming cost V 3 bases and J 5 bases, with 11 bases left between them. CDR3 protein: CASSFDGGDQPQHF. As DNA, the CDR3 is TGTGCCAGCAGCTTCGACGGCGGGGATCAGCCCCAGCATTTT.

The chain recombines TRBV6-1 with TRBJ2-3; a weak D match, TRBD2 (5 bases). Germline V gene data show CDR1 as MNHNS and CDR2 as SASEGT. V was clipped by 0 bases and J by 2 bases, with 18 bases between them. The CDR3 totals 18 residues. CDR3 coding DNA: TGTGCCAGCAGTGAAGCCGACACTAGATTCCTAAACACAGATACGCAGTATTTT. Translated: CASSEADTRFLNTDTQYF.

V is TRBV5-6 and J is TRBJ1-2, with TRBD1 matching over 8 bases. The junction had 7 bases not matched to a gene; V was cut back by 4 bases and J by 5 bases. Per germline, CDR1 SGHDT and CDR2 YYEEEE. This CDR3 is built from 14 residues. CDR3 DNA: TGTGCCAGCAGCCCTGTGACAGGGGAATATGGCTACACCTTC. Protein: CASSPVTGEYGYTF.

The V call is TRBV6-5, the J call TRBJ2-1, with 10 nucleotides matching TRBD2. J gave up 3 bases and V 6 bases, and 5 bases lay outside the gene matches. Germline assignment: CDR1 MNHEY and CDR2 SVGAGI. There are 15 residues in the CDR3. The CDR3 DNA follows: TGTGCCAGCAGGCCAGCTAGCGGGGGCTACAATGAGCAGTTCTTC. This gives the protein CASRPASGGYNEQFF.

The chain recombines TRBV7-8 with TRBJ1-2; TRBD1 agrees at 11 bases. J gave up 1 base and V 5 bases, and 6 bases lay outside the gene matches. The germline gives CDR1 SGHVS, CDR2 FQNEAQ. The CDR3 is made up of 16 amino acids. The CDR3 is CASSRTGGAVNYGYTF. In nucleotides, the CDR3 is TGTGCCAGCAGCCGGACAGGGGGCGCCGTTAACTATGGCTACACCTTC.

V and J are TRBV6-1 and TRBJ1-1; D gene ambiguous. CDR3 length: 14 residues. The V gene lost 6 bases and the J gene lost 4 bases, with 15 bases spanning the gap. Germline V gene sequence: CDR1 MNHNS, CDR2 SASEGT. The CDR3 nucleotides read TGTGCCAGCAGCCCGGGATCATCGGGCACTGAAGCTTTCTTT. It is translated as CASSPGSSGTEAFF.

This clone was counted a few times. The chain employs TRBV6-6 and TRBJ1-5; tentative D call: TRBD1 (5 bases). The germline CDR1 and CDR2 sequences are MNHNY and SVGAGI (reference sequence). This CDR3 contains 14 residues. V gave up 5 bases and J gave up 4 bases, with 12 bases separating them. CDR3 DNA sequence: TGTGCCAGCAGTATCGACAGCTTTAATCAGCCCCAGCATTTT. Its protein is CASSIDSFNQPQHF.

This chain links TRBV19 with TRBJ1-2; the match to TRBD1 covers 10 bases. CDR3 size: 16 residues. The ends lost 5 bases at V and 2 bases at J; junction bases unmatched: 8. In germline, CDR1 is LNHDA, CDR2 SQIVND (reference sequence). The CDR3 DNA reads as TGTGCCAGTAGTTCCCGTGGGACAGGGGTCAACTATGGCTACACCTTC. It translates to CASSSRGTGVNYGYTF. Supplemented by reference TRBV19 and TRBJ1-2, the full variable domain reads DGGITQSPKYLFRKEGQNVTLSCEQNLNHDAMYWYRQDPGQGLRLIYYSQIVNDFQKGDIAEGYSVSREKKESFPLTVTSAQKNPTAFYLCASSSRGTGVNYGYTFGSGTRLTVV.

The chain recombines TRBV28 with TRBJ2-7; TRBD2 is a possible D gene (5 bases). Germline CDR1 and CDR2: MDHEN and SYDVKM. V lost 5 bases, J lost 1 base, and 9 bases lay in between. The length of the CDR3 is 13 residues. The CDR3 sequence is CASSATRSYEQYF. As DNA, the CDR3 is TGTGCCAGCAGTGCCACTAGATCCTACGAGCAGTACTTC. Filled out from reference TRBV28 and TRBJ2-7, the complete variable domain reads DVKVTQSSRYLVKRTGEKVFLECVQDMDHENMFWYRQDPGLGLRLIYFSYDVKMKEKGDIPEGYSVSREKKERFSLILESASTNQTSMYLCASSATRSYEQYFGPGTRLTVT.

The chain recombines TRBV27 with TRBJ1-1, with 7 bases identical to TRBD1. The CDR3 is 14 amino acids. V gave up 4 bases and J gave up 2 bases; unmatched junction bases: 4. The germline V gene has CDR1 MNHEY and CDR2 SMNVEV (reference sequence). CDR3 DNA sequence: TGTGCCAGCAGTTCGAGACAGGGAAACACTGAAGCTTTCTTT. Translated, it gives CASSSRQGNTEAFF.

V is TRBV7-2 and J is TRBJ2-6; 8 nucleotides line up with TRBD1. This CDR3 comprises 16 residues. Germline V gene data show CDR1 as SGHTA and CDR2 as FQGNSA. J gave up 4 bases and V 2 bases, and 4 bases lay outside the gene matches. For the CDR3, the DNA is TGTGCCAGCAGCTTAAGACAGGGGACCGGGGCCAACGTCCTGACTTTC. Its protein product is CASSLRQGTGANVLTF.

In its sample, this clone was seen once. DNA of the CDR3: TGTGCCAGCAGCTTAACCCCAAACACTGAAGCTTTCTTT. This codes for CASSLTPNTEAFF. The genes are TRBV7-3 and TRBJ1-1; D is ambiguous. CDR1 and CDR2 from the germline V gene are SGHTA and FQGTGA. Trimming cost V 0 bases and J 2 bases, with 4 bases left between them. This CDR3 comprises 13 residues. Full variable domain (outside the CDR3, taken from reference TRBV7-3 and TRBJ1-1): GAGVSQTPSNKVTEKGKYVELRCDPISGHTALYWYRQSLGQGPEFLIYFQGTGAADDSGLPNDRFFAVRPEGSVSTLKIQRTERGDSAVYLCASSLTPNTEAFFGQGTRLTVV.

The rearrangement joins TRBV2 to TRBJ2-1; no definite D call. V gave up 6 bases and J gave up 6 bases, with 9 bases separating them. Germline V gene sequence: CDR1 SNHLY, CDR2 FYNNEI. There are 12 residues in the CDR3. The CDR3 here is CASSASGNEQFF. The DNA of the CDR3 is TGTGCCAGCAGCGCATCCGGCAATGAGCAGTTCTTC.

The gene calls are TRBV6-1 and TRBJ1-4; TRBD1 matches 8 bases. Germline CDR1 reads MNHNS; CDR2 reads SASEGT. V trimming: 7 bases; J trimming: 8 bases; junction bases outside the gene matches: 9. This CDR3 contains 14 residues. CDR3 in amino acids: CASTPGQEREKLFF. CDR3 DNA sequence: TGTGCCAGCACACCGGGACAGGAGCGAGAAAAACTGTTTTTT.